Each of the 13 T cell receptor beta chains below was sequenced from the same sample in a study of blood T cell repertoires in COVID-19. The table came from immunoSEQ multiplex PCR; TCRdb's copy has only in-frame clones and leaves some out. Found here are 200,000 to 250,000 clones, roughly 90% of them singletons; the top ten hold roughly 19%. The sequenced sample consisted of peripheral blood. These receptors originate from a man aged 45 to 65 with COVID-19, enrolled during active disease.

The CDR3 spells CASSLVETGILEREKLFF. The CDR3, as DNA: TGTGCCAGCAGCTTAGTCGAGACAGGGATCTTAGAACGAGAAAAACTGTTTTTT. V is TRBV7-9 and J is TRBJ1-4; 7 bases match TRBD1. The CDR3 is 18 amino acids. The trim removed 1 base at V and 8 bases at J, leaving 16 bases unmatched. The V gene's germline CDR1 is SEHNR and CDR2 FQNEAQ (reference sequence).

This sequence joins TRBV7-8 and TRBJ1-1; D gene uncertain. The germline V gene encodes CDR1 SGHVS and CDR2 FQNEAQ. This CDR3 contains 13 residues. Trimming took off 7 bases at V and 7 bases at J, with 16 bases between the two ends. The CDR3 reads CASTGGVAGEAFF. CDR3 bases: TGTGCCAGCACCGGCGGGGTAGCAGGTGAAGCTTTCTTT.

The chain employs TRBV12-3 or TRBV12-4 and TRBJ1-4; D is ambiguous. The CDR3 runs to 11 residues. V was trimmed by 7 bases and J by 5 bases, leaving 5 bases between them. The CDR3 loop is CASTSNEKLFF. The CDR3 DNA reads as TGTGCCAGCACCTCGAATGAAAAACTGTTTTTT.

The J gene is TRBJ2-5, the V gene TRBV7-6; maybe TRBD2 (6 bases). Per germline, CDR1 SGHVS and CDR2 FNYEAQ. The CDR3 is made up of 17 amino acids. V dropped 5 bases and J dropped 6 bases, with 25 bases sitting between them. The DNA of the CDR3 is TGTGCCAGCAGCCCAGGCCCCGGGACTTTAGGTGGGAAGACCCAGTACTTC. It encodes CASSPGPGTLGGKTQYF.

V and J are TRBV27 and TRBJ1-6; D not resolved. V lost 5 bases, J lost 0 bases, and 14 bases lay in between. This CDR3 contains 17 residues. The germline gives CDR1 MNHEY, CDR2 SMNVEV (reference sequence). The CDR3 nucleotides read TGTGCCAGCAGTGTCTTCGGCCGGGGCTCCTATAATTCACCCCTCCACTTT. Protein: CASSVFGRGSYNSPLHF.

The chain combines TRBV4-2 with TRBJ1-2; TRBD1 matches at 12 bases. CDR1 LGHNA and CDR2 YNFKEQ come from the germline V gene. After removal of 0 bases from V and 4 bases from J, the junction contained 6 bases not matched to a gene. The CDR3 loop spans 17 amino acids. CDR3 sequence (DNA): TGTGCCAGCAGCCAAGAAGGGACAGGGGGCCAGTTCTATGGCTACACCTTC. Translated: CASSQEGTGGQFYGYTF.

The rearrangement links TRBV7-3 to TRBJ2-2; D possibly corresponds to TRBD1 (5 bases). CDR3 length: 16 amino acids. Germline assignment: CDR1 SGHTA and CDR2 FQGTGA. Trimming shortened V by 2 bases and J by 0 bases, and 10 bases separated the two germline ends. CDR3 coding DNA: TGTGCCAGCAGCTTACATCAGGGAACGAACACCGGGGAGCTGTTTTTT. It encodes CASSLHQGTNTGELFF. Full variable domain (remainder filled in from reference TRBV7-3 and TRBJ2-2): GAGVSQTPSNKVTEKGKYVELRCDPISGHTALYWYRQSLGQGPEFLIYFQGTGAADDSGLPNDRFFAVRPEGSVSTLKIQRTERGDSAVYLCASSLHQGTNTGELFFGEGSRLTVL.

The CDR3 DNA is TGTGCCATCACCGACAGCTATAATTCACCCCTCCACTTT. It specifies CAITDSYNSPLHF. V and J are TRBV10-3 and TRBJ1-6, with D perhaps TRBD1 (5 bases). The CDR3 consists of 13 residues. V lost 7 bases, J lost 3 bases, and 7 bases lay in between. Germline V lookup: CDR1 ENHRY, CDR2 SYGVKD.

The chain combines TRBV29-1 with TRBJ2-1, with TRBD2 identical over 10 bases. V shed 6 bases, J shed 8 bases, and the junction held 7 bases outside the gene matches. The CDR3 extends over 13 amino acids. From germline, CDR1 is SQVTM and CDR2 ANQGSEA. The CDR3 DNA reads TGCAGCGTAGTAAGGACTAGCGGCGATGAGCAGTTCTTC. Its protein product is CSVVRTSGDEQFF.

The chain has TRBV2 and TRBJ2-7; 8 bases line up with TRBD1. V was clipped by 1 base and J by 6 bases; unmatched bases: 8. CDR3 size: 15 residues. Looked up from germline, CDR1 is SNHLY and CDR2 is FYNNEI. CDR3 protein: CASSEVQGALSEQYF. CDR3 DNA: TGTGCCAGCAGTGAAGTTCAGGGGGCGCTGAGCGAGCAGTACTTC.

This chain joins TRBV24-1 and TRBJ1-5, with 7 bases lining up with TRBD1. The CDR3 sequence is 13 residues long. Unmatched junction bases numbered 4, after V lost 7 bases and J lost 5 bases. In germline, CDR1 is KGHDR, CDR2 SFDVKD. CDR3 nucleotide sequence: TGTGCCACCAGAACCAGGGGGGATCAGCCCCAGCATTTT. Translated: CATRTRGDQPQHF.

The chain uses TRBV3-1 (or the pseudogene TRBV3-2) and TRBJ1-5; D is perhaps TRBD1 (5 bases). The CDR3 loop spans 12 amino acids. Germline V gene data show CDR1 as LGHDT and CDR2 as YNNKEL (reference sequence). V was cut by 4 bases and J by 7 bases, with 8 bases left in between. CDR3 nucleotides: TGTGCCAGCAGCCTAAAGGGGCAGCCCCAGCATTTT. Translated: CASSLKGQPQHF.

DNA for the CDR3: TGTGCCAGTAGCCAGACTAGCGGGGAGTACAATGAGCAGTTCTTC. This codes for CASSQTSGEYNEQFF. V and J are TRBV19 and TRBJ2-1; 11 bases line up with TRBD2. The CDR3 sequence is 15 residues long. CDR1 and CDR2 (germline): LNHDA, SQIVND (reference sequence). V shed 6 bases and J 4 bases; nucleotides not matched to a gene: 5.